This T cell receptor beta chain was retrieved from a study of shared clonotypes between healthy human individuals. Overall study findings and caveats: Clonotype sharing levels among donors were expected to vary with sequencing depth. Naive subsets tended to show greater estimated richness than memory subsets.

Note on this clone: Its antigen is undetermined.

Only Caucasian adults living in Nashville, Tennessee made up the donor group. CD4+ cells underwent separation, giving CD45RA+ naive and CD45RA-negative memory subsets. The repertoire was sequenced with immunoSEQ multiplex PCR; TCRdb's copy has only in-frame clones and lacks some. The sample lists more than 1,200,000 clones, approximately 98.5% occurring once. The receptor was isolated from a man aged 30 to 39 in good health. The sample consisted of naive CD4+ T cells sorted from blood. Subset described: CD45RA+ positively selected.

The CDR3 reads CASRSGQGAQYEQYF. The CDR3 DNA reads as TGTGCCAGCAGATCTGGACAGGGGGCTCAATACGAGCAGTACTTC. The rearrangement links TRBV5-4 to TRBJ2-7; 11 bases line up with TRBD1. This CDR3 has 15 amino acids. J was trimmed by 4 bases and V by 5 bases; bases with no gene match: 8. Looked up from germline, CDR1 is SGHNT and CDR2 is YYREEE (reference sequence).